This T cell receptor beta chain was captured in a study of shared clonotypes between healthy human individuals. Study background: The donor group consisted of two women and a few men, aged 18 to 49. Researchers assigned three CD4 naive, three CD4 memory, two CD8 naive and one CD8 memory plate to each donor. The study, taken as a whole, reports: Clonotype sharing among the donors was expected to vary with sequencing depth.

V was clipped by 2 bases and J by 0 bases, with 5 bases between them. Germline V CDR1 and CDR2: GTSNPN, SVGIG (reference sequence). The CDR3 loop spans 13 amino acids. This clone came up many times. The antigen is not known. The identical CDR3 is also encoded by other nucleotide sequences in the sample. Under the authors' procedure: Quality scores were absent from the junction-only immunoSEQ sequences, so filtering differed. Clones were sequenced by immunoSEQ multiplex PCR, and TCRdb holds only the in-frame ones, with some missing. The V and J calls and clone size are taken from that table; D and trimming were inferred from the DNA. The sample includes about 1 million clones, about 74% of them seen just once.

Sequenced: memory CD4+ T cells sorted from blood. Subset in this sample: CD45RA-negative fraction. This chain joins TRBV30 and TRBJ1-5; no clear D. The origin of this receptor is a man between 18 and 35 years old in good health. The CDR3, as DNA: TGTGCCTGGAGTCGAGATAGCAATCAGCCCCAGCATTTT. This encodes CAWSRDSNQPQHF. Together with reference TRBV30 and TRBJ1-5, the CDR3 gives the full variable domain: SQTIHQWPATLVQPVGSPLSLECTVEGTSNPNLYWYRQAAGRGLQLLFYSVGIGQISSEVPQNLSASRPQDRQFILSSKKLLLSDSGFYLCAWSRDSNQPQHFGDGTRLSIL.